This entry is about one T cell receptor (beta chain). Its target is unknown. The germline V gene has CDR1 SGHRS and CDR2 YFSETQ. This CDR3 is built from 17 residues. Trimming left V 0 bases short and J 4 bases short, with 19 bases between. The data were taken from a study of T cell responses to AZD1222 COVID-19 vaccine. Whole-study findings and limits: Unmutated variant regions reportedly attract nearly half of all spike-specific TCRs. Donors skewed white British and female; clonal diversity was possibly underestimated. Among AZD1222 vaccinees, only 6 or 7 were seropositive at baseline.

TCRdb's copy holds only in-frame clones and misses some; the assay was immunoSEQ multiplex PCR. The repertoire holds 110,000 to 150,000 clones, with roughly 92% as singletons. The source of this sequence is an adult in good health. This chain connects TRBV5-1 to TRBJ1-1, with D perhaps TRBD1 (5 bases). Sample: peripheral blood, taken on day 0 of AZD1222 vaccination. CDR3 DNA: TGCGCCAGCAGCTTGGCGGTCCCCGGGACGGCTGGCACTGAAGCTTTCTTT. It is translated as CASSLAVPGTAGTEAFF.